This TCR beta chain was retrieved from a study of cytomegalovirus exposure and HLA in healthy donors. Regarding the study as a whole: Follow-up analysis seemed to connect common viral pathogens with several of the most significant clusters identified.

As for this clone: The antigen is undetermined.

V was clipped by 1 base and J by 5 bases; unmatched bases: 8. The CDR3 totals 15 residues. Germline assignment: CDR1 GTSNPN and CDR2 SVGIG (reference sequence). Healthy donors of bone marrow made up the group. Each donor was nominally healthy when sampled (though unrecorded immune exposures were likely). This PCR relied on a set of 60 Vbeta primers and 13 Jbeta primers. Only in-frame clones appear in the TCRdb table, and some are missing; sequencing was by immunoSEQ multiplex PCR. The table has 170,000 or so clones, about 80% seen once. The chain combines TRBV30 with TRBJ2-7; TRBD1 matches 10 bases. Sequences were obtained from PBMCs. This clonotype was obtained from a man aged 60-69 years in good health and CMV-seronegative. Here the CDR3 reads CAWSAGTGARDEQYF. The DNA for the CDR3 is TGTGCCTGGAGTGCCGGGACAGGGGCGAGGGACGAGCAGTACTTC.